The rows below give T cell receptor beta chains drawn from one sample of a study of blood T cells in healthy people across ages. TCRdb fed the 5' RACE reads into MiXCR, producing one record per CDR3 protein. The table has about 1.6 million distinct CDR3 sequences, about 32% seen once. The material sequenced was blood. These receptors all stem from a woman between 25 and 40 years old in good health. The CDR3 runs from the conserved cysteine through the conserved F or W. The D gene is left open where the match is weak. Rows may omit the clone size; those that give it use once, few, many or a size class.

v_gene: TRBV12-3/TRBV12-4; d_gene: NA; abundance: NA; j_gene: TRBJ2-5; CDR3aa: CASSLERVQETQYF; CDR3nt: TGTGCCAGCAGCCTAGAGAGGGTCCAAGAGACCCAGTACTTC
v_gene: TRBV21-1; d_gene: NA; abundance: NA; j_gene: TRBJ2-2; CDR3aa: CASSIVQGPNTGELFF; CDR3nt: TGTGCCAGCAGCATCGTCCAGGGACCTAACACCGGGGAGCTGTTTTTT
v_gene: TRBV10-3; d_gene: TRBD2; abundance: few; j_gene: TRBJ2-1; CDR3aa: CAISGASGNEQFF; CDR3nt: TGTGCCATCAGCGGGGCTAGCGGGAATGAGCAGTTCTTC
v_gene: TRBV28; d_gene: NA; abundance: few; j_gene: TRBJ1-4; CDR3aa: CASSFYEGTANEKLFF; CDR3nt: TGTGCCAGCAGTTTTTACGAGGGGACTGCTAATGAAAAACTGTTTTTT
v_gene: TRBV6-1; d_gene: NA; abundance: NA; j_gene: TRBJ2-1; CDR3aa: CASSDWEQFF; CDR3nt: TGTGCCAGCAGTGATTGGGAGCAGTTCTTC
v_gene: TRBV6-5; d_gene: NA; abundance: NA; j_gene: TRBJ2-7; CDR3aa: CASSPKAGQTYEQYF; CDR3nt: TGTGCCAGCAGCCCCAAGGCCGGACAAACCTACGAGCAGTACTTC
v_gene: TRBV7-6; d_gene: NA; abundance: NA; j_gene: TRBJ2-1; CDR3aa: CASSPSTRSDEQFF; CDR3nt: TGTGCCAGCAGCCCATCGACTAGGTCAGATGAGCAGTTCTTC
v_gene: TRBV7-3; d_gene: TRBD2; abundance: few; j_gene: TRBJ2-5; CDR3aa: CASSRTSGEWETQYF; CDR3nt: TGTGCCAGCAGTCGCACTAGCGGGGAGTGGGAGACCCAGTACTTC
v_gene: TRBV4-2; d_gene: TRBD2; abundance: NA; j_gene: TRBJ2-1; CDR3aa: CASSQGTSARPPSPYNEQFF; CDR3nt: TGTGCCAGCAGCCAAGGGACTAGCGCTCGCCCGCCTAGCCCCTACAATGAGCAGTTCTTC
v_gene: TRBV12-3/TRBV12-4; d_gene: NA; abundance: NA; j_gene: TRBJ2-1; CDR3aa: CASSLSLGRNGQFF; CDR3nt: TGTGCCAGCAGTTTGTCCCTTGGAAGGAATGGGCAGTTCTTC
v_gene: TRBV5-1; d_gene: NA; abundance: NA; j_gene: TRBJ1-1; CDR3aa: CASSLGAPSGTEAFF; CDR3nt: TGCGCCAGTAGCTTGGGTGCCCCATCGGGCACTGAAGCTTTCTTT
v_gene: TRBV10-2; d_gene: NA; abundance: NA; j_gene: TRBJ1-6; CDR3aa: CASSDREGISYNSPLHF; CDR3nt: TGCGCCAGCAGTGATCGGGAGGGTATCTCCTATAATTCACCCCTCCACTTT
v_gene: TRBV27; d_gene: NA; abundance: many; j_gene: TRBJ1-2; CDR3aa: CASSLEGRGGYTF; CDR3nt: TGTGCCAGCAGTTTAGAAGGGAGGGGTGGCTACACCTTC
v_gene: TRBV7-3; d_gene: TRBD2; abundance: many; j_gene: TRBJ2-3; CDR3aa: CASSLLGGAGDTQYF; CDR3nt: TGTGCCAGCAGCTTACTCGGGGGGGCTGGGGATACGCAGTATTTT
v_gene: TRBV3-1; d_gene: NA; abundance: many; j_gene: TRBJ1-6; CDR3aa: CASSQVTVNSPLHF; CDR3nt: TGTGCCAGCAGCCAAGTGACTGTGAATTCACCCCTCCACTTT
v_gene: TRBV9; d_gene: TRBD1; abundance: few; j_gene: TRBJ1-2; CDR3aa: CASSTTGTVSLYGYTF; CDR3nt: TGTGCCAGCAGCACCACCGGGACAGTTAGTCTCTATGGCTACACCTTC
v_gene: TRBV4-1; d_gene: TRBD1; abundance: many; j_gene: TRBJ1-6; CDR3aa: CASSQVGQTKNSPLHF; CDR3nt: TGCGCCAGCAGCCAAGTGGGACAGACCAAAAATTCACCCCTCCACTTT
v_gene: TRBV28; d_gene: NA; abundance: many; j_gene: TRBJ2-5; CDR3aa: CASSLQQTQETQYF; CDR3nt: TGTGCCAGCAGTTTACAGCAAACACAAGAGACCCAGTACTTC
v_gene: TRBV5-4; d_gene: TRBD1; abundance: few; j_gene: TRBJ2-7; CDR3aa: CASSSGTGYAYEQYF; CDR3nt: TGTGCCAGCAGCTCGGGGACAGGATATGCCTACGAGCAGTACTTC
v_gene: TRBV28; d_gene: TRBD1; abundance: NA; j_gene: TRBJ2-1; CDR3aa: CASSLPRQGVPLLYNEQFF; CDR3nt: TGTGCCAGCAGTTTACCGAGACAGGGGGTCCCTCTACTTTACAATGAGCAGTTCTTC
v_gene: TRBV29-1; d_gene: NA; abundance: few; j_gene: TRBJ2-2; CDR3aa: CSVDTPANTGELFF; CDR3nt: TGCAGCGTGGACACCCCTGCGAACACCGGGGAGCTGTTTTTT
v_gene: TRBV9; d_gene: NA; abundance: NA; j_gene: TRBJ2-3; CDR3aa: CASSERGEGWTDTQYF; CDR3nt: TGTGCCAGCAGCGAGAGGGGGGAGGGGTGGACAGATACGCAGTATTTT
v_gene: TRBV5-1; d_gene: TRBD1; abundance: few; j_gene: TRBJ2-1; CDR3aa: CASSLNRDSREQFF; CDR3nt: TGCGCCAGCAGCCTAAATCGGGACAGTCGGGAGCAGTTCTTC
v_gene: TRBV5-6; d_gene: NA; abundance: NA; j_gene: TRBJ2-7; CDR3aa: CASSPGVGDYEQYF; CDR3nt: TGTGCCAGCAGCCCGGGGGTAGGGGACTACGAGCAGTACTTC
v_gene: TRBV6-1; d_gene: NA; abundance: NA; j_gene: TRBJ2-7; CDR3aa: CASSERTAFGHEQYF; CDR3nt: TGTGCCAGCAGTGAGCGGACAGCGTTCGGGCACGAGCAGTACTTC
v_gene: TRBV7-9; d_gene: TRBD1; abundance: NA; j_gene: TRBJ2-5; CDR3aa: CASRKTGGQETQYF; CDR3nt: TGTGCCAGCAGGAAGACAGGGGGACAAGAGACCCAGTACTTC
v_gene: TRBV7-9; d_gene: TRBD1; abundance: many; j_gene: TRBJ1-2; CDR3aa: CASSLSTGMGYTF; CDR3nt: TGTGCCAGCAGCTTATCGACAGGGATGGGCTACACCTTC
v_gene: TRBV10-3; d_gene: TRBD2; abundance: NA; j_gene: TRBJ2-3; CDR3aa: CATVKGLAGGTDTQYF; CDR3nt: TGTGCCACCGTAAAGGGACTAGCGGGAGGCACAGATACGCAGTATTTT
v_gene: TRBV11-2; d_gene: TRBD2; abundance: NA; j_gene: TRBJ2-7; CDR3aa: CASSLEGPGTREIQYF; CDR3nt: TGTGCCAGCAGCTTAGAGGGGCCTGGGACTAGGGAGATCCAGTACTTC
v_gene: TRBV7-3; d_gene: NA; abundance: NA; j_gene: TRBJ1-4; CDR3aa: CASSFPLGRRDEKLFF; CDR3nt: TGTGCCAGCAGCTTCCCCCTGGGGAGAAGGGATGAAAAACTGTTTTTT
v_gene: TRBV4-1; d_gene: TRBD2; abundance: few; j_gene: TRBJ2-1; CDR3aa: CASSQERSIAGEYEQFF; CDR3nt: TGCGCCAGCAGCCAAGAGAGGTCGATAGCGGGGGAATATGAGCAGTTCTTC
v_gene: TRBV20-1; d_gene: NA; abundance: NA; j_gene: TRBJ1-5; CDR3aa: CSASRDPRAIGNQPQHF; CDR3nt: TGCAGTGCTAGTAGGGACCCCCGAGCAATAGGCAATCAGCCCCAGCATTTT